Each of the 27 T cell receptor beta chains below was sequenced from the same sample in a study of T cells in Graves' hyperthyroidism and ophthalmopathy. Amplification of TCR beta CDR3 regions used RNA as the template. During a first-round RT-PCR of the TCR CDR3, the HTBI primer set was used. Each CDR3 protein gets one entry after TCRdb re-called the multiplex PCR reads with MiXCR. The sample has around 600,000 distinct CDR3 sequences; around 14% are singletons. Sequencing was carried out using blood. Receptors were obtained from a woman younger than 45 with Graves' hyperthyroidism.

The chain links TRBV28 to TRBJ1-4, with D maybe TRBD1 (6 bases). The V and J ends lost 3 bases and 4 bases respectively, with 15 bases between them. Germline V gene lookup returns CDR1 MDHEN and CDR2 SYDVKM. CDR3 length: 16 amino acids. The CDR3 reads CASSFLAGAGNEKLFF. CDR3 coding DNA: TGTGCCAGCAGTTTCCTAGCGGGGGCTGGTAATGAAAAACTGTTTTTT.

There are many counts of this clonotype. The rearrangement links TRBV20-1 to TRBJ1-5; 9 bases align to TRBD1. This CDR3 has 13 residues. J lost 3 bases, V lost 6 bases, and 3 bases had no gene match. Germline V gives CDR1 DFQATT, CDR2 SNEGSKA (reference sequence). This chain's CDR3 is CSAGTGHNQPQHF. In nucleotides, the CDR3 is TGCAGTGCGGGGACAGGGCACAATCAGCCCCAGCATTTT.

This clonotype was seen many times. This chain uses TRBV4-1 with TRBJ2-7, with D unresolved. The CDR3 runs 15 residues. V was trimmed by 3 bases and J by 5 bases, leaving 17 bases between them. The germline CDR1 and CDR2 sequences are MGHRA and YSYEKL. In DNA, the CDR3 is TGCGCCAGCAGCCACTCCGCCAGGAGTAAGAACGAGCAGTACTTC. Encoded protein: CASSHSARSKNEQYF.

Details on this clonotype: Just one base apart from a much larger clone, this may be a read error. For the CDR3, the DNA is TGTACCAGCTATCAGGGAAGTGACACTGAAGCTTTCTTT. Translation: CTSYQGSDTEAFF. The chain carries TRBV27 and TRBJ1-1; D may be TRBD1 (5 bases). Germline V lookup: CDR1 MNHEY, CDR2 SMNVEV (reference sequence). This CDR3 has 13 amino acids.

The chain couples TRBV30 to TRBJ1-4; TRBD1 aligns across 7 bases. Germline trimming cut 4 bases from V and 8 bases from J; bases unmatched to any gene: 7. The CDR3 contains 13 residues. Germline V gene data show CDR1 as GTSNPN and CDR2 as SVGIG (reference sequence). The CDR3 nucleotides read TGTGCCTGGACGGAGGGGGCTGGGGAAAAACTGTTTTTT. It encodes CAWTEGAGEKLFF.

Ten or more counts support this clonotype. CDR3 loop: CASSYELAAYEQYF. CDR3 DNA: TGTGCCAGCAGTTACGAACTAGCGGCCTACGAGCAGTACTTC. This chain connects TRBV6-2 or TRBV6-3 to TRBJ2-7; 8 bases line up with TRBD2. The V and J ends lost 2 bases and 2 bases, in that order; junction bases with no gene match: 2. Germline CDR1 reads MNHEY; CDR2 reads SVGEGT. The CDR3 has 14 residues.

This clonotype was counted at least ten times. V is TRBV20-1 and J is TRBJ2-1; 8 positions agree with TRBD2. The V segment lost 5 bases and the J segment 9 bases; nucleotides outside the gene matches: 12. The CDR3 runs 14 residues. From germline, CDR1 is DFQATT and CDR2 SNEGSKA (reference sequence). In nucleotides, the CDR3 is TGCAGTGCTCCCCGAGCGGGAGACTCGAGTGAGCAGTTCTTC. Translating it yields CSAPRAGDSSEQFF.

There are many counts of this clonotype. The chain has TRBV12-3 or TRBV12-4 and TRBJ2-1, with D possibly TRBD1 on 5 matching bases. The V end was cut by 0 bases, the J end by 8 bases, with 17 bases between. The CDR3 has 16 amino acids. The CDR3: CASSLAPGSFTYEQFF. In nucleotides, the CDR3 is TGTGCCAGCAGTTTAGCCCCAGGGTCGTTCACCTATGAGCAGTTCTTC.

The rearrangement joins TRBV20-1 to TRBJ2-3; TRBD1 matches at 10 bases. This CDR3 contains 17 residues. CDR1 and CDR2 (germline): DFQATT, SNEGSKA (reference sequence). The ends lost 3 bases at V and 2 bases at J; junction bases unmatched: 11. The CDR3 DNA reads TGCAGTGCTAGTCAACCCGGGACAGGGGATCTCACAGATACGCAGTATTTT. The encoded protein is CSASQPGTGDLTDTQYF.

The chain links TRBV20-1 to TRBJ2-5; D gene ambiguous. Germline values: CDR1 DFQATT, CDR2 SNEGSKA (reference sequence). This CDR3 comprises 11 residues. This CDR3 reads CSSQYQETQYF. The CDR3 DNA is TGCAGCTCACAGTACCAAGAGACCCAGTACTTC.

This clonotype has a count of ten or more. This chain joins TRBV7-2 and TRBJ2-4, with TRBD1 identical over 10 bases. The CDR3 covers 17 residues. CDR1 is SGHTA and CDR2 is FQGNSA in the germline V gene. J gave up 3 bases and V 2 bases, and 7 bases lay outside the gene matches. CDR3 sequence: CASSLPGQGDGKNIQYF. The DNA of the CDR3 is TGTGCCAGCAGCTTACCTGGACAGGGGGATGGCAAAAACATTCAGTACTTC.

This clonotype was seen a handful of times. The rearrangement uses TRBV20-1 and TRBJ1-2; D is ambiguous. CDR3 length equals 12 residues. From germline, CDR1 is DFQATT and CDR2 SNEGSKA (reference sequence). Trimming took off 2 bases at V and 2 bases at J, with 6 bases between the two ends. CDR3 region: CSARSSNYGYTF. The CDR3 coding sequence is TGCAGTGCTAGATCCAGCAACTATGGCTACACCTTC.

The rearrangement links TRBV9 to TRBJ1-4, with 9 bases fitting TRBD1. The trim removed 4 bases at V and 7 bases at J, leaving 5 bases unmatched. The germline V gene encodes CDR1 SGDLS and CDR2 YYNGEE. The CDR3 totals 14 residues. CDR3: CASSPDRGTEKLFF. DNA for the CDR3: TGTGCCAGCAGCCCCGACAGGGGGACTGAAAAACTGTTTTTT.

This sequence joins TRBV6-2 or TRBV6-3 and TRBJ2-3; 11 bases align to TRBD2. CDR3 length: 15 amino acids. CDR1 and CDR2 from the germline V gene are MNHEY and SVGEGT. Trimming removed 7 bases from V and 2 bases from J; junction bases left unmatched: 5. In DNA, the CDR3 is TGTGCCAGCACCTATAGCGGGAGGGCCACAGATACGCAGTATTTT. This sequence encodes CASTYSGRATDTQYF.

A remark on this clonotype: This could be a read error, since a much larger clone is one nucleotide away. The chain recombines TRBV3-1 with TRBJ2-3, with no clear D. Germline V lookup: CDR1 LGHDT, CDR2 YNNKEL (reference sequence). The CDR3 extends over 15 amino acids. The CDR3, as DNA: TGTGCCAGCAGCCCCTCGACAACGAGCATAGATACGCAGTATTTT. Its protein product is CASSPSTTSIDTQYF.

This clonotype was picked up a small number of times. This chain uses TRBV20-1 with TRBJ1-5, with D possibly being TRBD1 (6 bases). CDR3 length equals 16 residues. The V gene's germline CDR1 is DFQATT and CDR2 SNEGSKA (reference sequence). V lost 3 bases and J lost 3, with 18 bases in between. CDR3 region: CSARDPGRGLNQPQHF. The CDR3 region has the DNA TGCAGTGCTAGGGACCCGGGACGGGGGCTCAATCAGCCCCAGCATTTT.

The sample holds many counts of this clonotype. This sequence joins TRBV12-3 or TRBV12-4 and TRBJ1-5; D perhaps matches TRBD1 (5 bases). CDR3 size: 16 residues. V shed 3 bases and J shed 1 base, with 13 bases lying between them. CDR3 amino acids: CASSFRSGQSNQPQHF. CDR3 bases: TGTGCCAGCAGTTTTAGGTCAGGGCAGAGCAATCAGCCCCAGCATTTT.

A word on this clonotype: A read error is possible here, since a much larger clone lies one base away. The chain couples TRBV4-3 to TRBJ2-1; 13 bases line up with TRBD2. Per germline, CDR1 LGHNA and CDR2 YSLEER. This CDR3 has 15 amino acids. The J segment lost 8 bases and the V segment lost 3 bases, leaving 4 bases of the junction unmatched. CDR3 loop: CASSQEGLAGDEQFF. DNA for the CDR3: TGCGCCAGCAGCCAGGAAGGACTAGCGGGAGATGAGCAGTTCTTC.

This clonotype showed up many times. The V call is TRBV7-2, the J call TRBJ2-1; no definite D call. Germline V gene data show CDR1 as SGHTA and CDR2 as FQGNSA. V was cut by 1 base and J by 6 bases, with 7 bases left in between. The CDR3 covers 13 residues. The CDR3: CASSLDYRNEQFF. Written as DNA, the CDR3 is TGTGCCAGCAGCTTAGATTATCGCAATGAGCAGTTCTTC. Drawing the rest from reference TRBV7-2 and TRBJ2-1, the complete variable domain is GAGVSQSPSNKVTEKGKDVELRCDPISGHTALYWYRQSLGQGLEFLIYFQGNSAPDKSGLPSDRFSAERTGGSVSTLTIQRTQQEDSAVYLCASSLDYRNEQFFGPGTRLTVL.

This sequence joins TRBV24-1 and TRBJ2-5; D might be TRBD2 (6 bases). Germline V gene sequence: CDR1 KGHDR, CDR2 SFDVKD. CDR3 length: 14 amino acids. The V end lost 4 bases, the J end lost 5 bases, and 13 bases lay between the germline ends. CDR3 bases: TGTGCCACCAGTGACCCCGGGGGATCGGAGACCCAGTACTTC. This translates into CATSDPGGSETQYF.

In its sample, this clonotype was seen a few times. The rearrangement links TRBV20-1 to TRBJ1-1; 8 positions match TRBD1. There are 15 residues in the CDR3. V was clipped by 0 bases and J by 1 base; unmatched bases: 4. CDR1 and CDR2 (germline): DFQATT, SNEGSKA (reference sequence). CDR3 in amino acids: CSARDSDRGNTEAFF. CDR3 sequence (DNA): TGCAGTGCTAGAGATTCCGACAGGGGGAACACTGAAGCTTTCTTT.

This clonotype was found many times. The V gene is TRBV2, the J gene TRBJ2-7; TRBD1 might be the D (5 bases). Trimming took off 5 bases at V and 6 bases at J, with 11 bases between the two ends. The germline gives CDR1 SNHLY, CDR2 FYNNEI. This CDR3 is built from 12 residues. CDR3 region: CASSTQGGEQYF. The DNA of the CDR3 is TGTGCCAGCAGTACGCAGGGTGGCGAGCAGTACTTC.

In this sample, this clonotype turned up a few times. This chain links TRBV20-1 with TRBJ1-6, with D perhaps matching TRBD1 (6 bases). Germline V gives CDR1 DFQATT, CDR2 SNEGSKA (reference sequence). V dropped 8 bases and J dropped 7 bases, with 24 bases sitting between them. This CDR3 is 16 amino acids long. CDR3 sequence: CSTLWGAGTKNSPLHF. In DNA form, the CDR3 reads TGCAGTACACTATGGGGGGCCGGGACAAAGAATTCACCCCTCCACTTT.

This clonotype was found a few times. With a much larger clone just one base away, this may be a read error. V and J are TRBV3-2 and TRBJ2-1. TRBV3-2 counts as a pseudogene. The CDR3 contains 14 residues. CDR3 sequence reads: CVSSLLAGINEQFF. Here the CDR3 DNA reads TGTGTCAGCAGCCTTCTGGCAGGAATCAATGAGCAGTTCTTC.

This rearrangement joins TRBV6-2 or TRBV6-3 to TRBJ2-3, with no clear D. The germline V and J ends were trimmed by 6 bases and 8 bases, with 12 bases remaining between them. The CDR3 is 12 residues long. The germline V gene has CDR1 MNHEY and CDR2 SVGEGT. This CDR3 reads CASSPDIGTQYF. CDR3 sequence (DNA): TGTGCCAGCAGCCCCGACATTGGTACGCAGTATTTT.

At least ten counts were recorded for this clonotype. The chain carries TRBV20-1 and TRBJ2-2; TRBD2 agrees at 10 bases. V shed 3 bases, J shed 3 bases, and the junction held 7 bases outside the gene matches. CDR1 is DFQATT and CDR2 is SNEGSKA in the germline V gene (reference sequence). This CDR3 has 16 amino acids. The CDR3 DNA reads TGCAGTGCTAGGGGGACTAGCGAGCGCGACACCGGGGAGCTGTTTTTT. Its translation: CSARGTSERDTGELFF.

This clonotype was detected only a few times. This sequence joins TRBV9 and TRBJ2-5; D gene ambiguous. V was pared by 2 bases and J by 3 bases, with 8 bases between. The germline V gene encodes CDR1 SGDLS and CDR2 YYNGEE. The CDR3 is 13 residues long. CDR3 in DNA: TGTGCCAGCAGCGTCTTCGGAAAAGAGACCCAGTACTTC. Its protein is CASSVFGKETQYF. The complete variable domain, with remaining parts taken from reference TRBV9 and TRBJ2-5, reads DSGVTQTPKHLITATGQRVTLRCSPRSGDLSVYWYQQSLDQGLQFLIQYYNGEERAKGNILERFSAQQFPDLHSELNLSSLELGDSALYFCASSVFGKETQYFGPGTRLLVL.